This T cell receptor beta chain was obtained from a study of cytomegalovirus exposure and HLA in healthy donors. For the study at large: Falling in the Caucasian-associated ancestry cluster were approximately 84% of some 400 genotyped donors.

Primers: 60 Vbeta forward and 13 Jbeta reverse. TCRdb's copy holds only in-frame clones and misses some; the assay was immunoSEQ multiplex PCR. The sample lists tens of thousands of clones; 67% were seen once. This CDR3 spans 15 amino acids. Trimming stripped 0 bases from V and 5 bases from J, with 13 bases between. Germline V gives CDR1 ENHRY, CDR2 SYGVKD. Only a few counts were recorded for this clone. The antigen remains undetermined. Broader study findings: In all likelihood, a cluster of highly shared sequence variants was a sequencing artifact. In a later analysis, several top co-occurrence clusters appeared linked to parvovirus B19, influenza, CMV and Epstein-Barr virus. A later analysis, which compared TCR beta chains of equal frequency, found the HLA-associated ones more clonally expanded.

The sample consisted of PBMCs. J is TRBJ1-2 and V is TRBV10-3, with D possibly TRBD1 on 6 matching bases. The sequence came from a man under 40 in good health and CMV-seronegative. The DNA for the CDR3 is TGTGCCATCAGTGAGTCCCGGTCGGACAGTTATGGCTACACCTTC. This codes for CAISESRSDSYGYTF.